This T cell receptor beta chain was recovered during a study of T cell repertoires in cytomegalovirus infection. TCRdb independently ran MiXCR on the reads; one entry per CDR3 protein. Among under 850,000 distinct CDR3 sequences listed, 33% were seen once. Details on this clonotype: Its antigen is undetermined.

Sequencing used cultured PBMCs, obtained from culture after CMV antigen stimulation. The sequence came from a human donor in good health (CMV status not recorded). Some clones in this sample may be carry-over from other donors' samples.

CDR3 loop: CASSPRLGYEAFF. In nucleotides, the CDR3 is TGTGCCAGCTCACCACGTTTGGGCTATGAAGCTTTCTTT. The gene calls are TRBV18 and TRBJ1-1; no reliable D call. The CDR3 sequence is 13 residues long. Trimming stripped 1 base from V and 7 bases from J, with 10 bases between. Germline V gene lookup returns CDR1 KGHSH and CDR2 LQKENI.